The next 8 T cell receptor beta chains were all read from a single sample in a study of T-cell memory formation after mild COVID-19. TCRdb used MiXCR to reprocess the 5' RACE reads, holding one entry per CDR3 protein. The table records 220,000 or so distinct CDR3 sequences, 9.5% of them present only once. The sample taken for sequencing was PBMCs or a T cell subset sorted from them (not recorded which). These receptors all stem from a man between 18 and 35 years old who had mild COVID-19 (a few samples of this study predate the infection). Cell type and time point are not known.

The V call is TRBV6-5, the J call TRBJ1-1, with 12 bases fitting TRBD1. Germline V lookup: CDR1 MNHEY, CDR2 SVGAGI. The CDR3 sequence is 14 residues long. After removal of 5 bases from V and 11 bases from J, the junction contained 9 bases not matched to a gene. CDR3 loop: CASSQGDRGPRAFF. The CDR3 DNA reads as TGTGCCAGCAGTCAAGGGGACAGGGGGCCGAGGGCTTTCTTT.

J is TRBJ2-7 and V is TRBV5-6, with no clear D. Trimming took off 0 bases at V and 4 bases at J, with 8 bases between the two ends. Per the germline V gene, CDR1 is SGHDT and CDR2 is YYEEEE. The CDR3 is 13 residues long. CDR3 DNA sequence: TGTGCCAGCAGCTTGGCCCGAGATTACGAGCAGTACTTC. Encoded protein: CASSLARDYEQYF.

This clonotype was detected ten times or more. The chain carries TRBV29-1 and TRBJ1-1; D perhaps matches TRBD1 (5 bases). This CDR3 contains 12 residues. The germline gives CDR1 SQVTM, CDR2 ANQGSEA. V was trimmed by 7 bases and J by 6 bases, leaving 15 bases between them. The CDR3 is CSGILAGSEAFF. Here the CDR3 DNA reads TGCAGCGGAATACTGGCAGGGTCTGAAGCTTTCTTT.

This clonotype came up a few times. The V call is TRBV6-2 or TRBV6-3, the J call TRBJ1-3; 8 bases map to TRBD1. Germline values: CDR1 MNHEY, CDR2 SVGEGT. The ends lost 8 bases at V and 2 bases at J; junction bases unmatched: 2. This CDR3 region has 13 residues. Here the CDR3 reads CASGTGTGNTIYF. CDR3 coding DNA: TGTGCCAGCGGGACAGGCACTGGAAACACCATATATTTT.

V usage is TRBV7-2 and J usage is TRBJ1-2; D is uncertain. The CDR3 totals 14 residues. V lost 1 base and J lost 2, with 8 bases in between. CDR1 and CDR2 from the germline V gene are SGHTA and FQGNSA. CDR3 coding DNA: TGTGCCAGCAGCTTAGTGGGAGTCAACTATGGCTACACCTTC. Translated, it gives CASSLVGVNYGYTF.

V gene TRBV11-3 combines with J gene TRBJ1-6, with 8 bases lining up with TRBD1. The germline CDR1 and CDR2 sequences are SGHNT and YENEEA. V shed 5 bases and J 5 bases; nucleotides not matched to a gene: 2. The CDR3 is made up of 14 amino acids. CDR3 DNA sequence: TGTGCCAGCAGCCGACAGGGGCATAATTCACCCCTCCACTTT. Its translation: CASSRQGHNSPLHF. Supplemented by reference TRBV11-3 and TRBJ1-6, the full variable domain reads EAGVVQSPRYKIIEKKQPVAFWCNPISGHNTLYWYLQNLGQGPELLIRYENEEAVDDSQLPKDRFSAERLKGVDSTLKIQPAELGDSAVYLCASSRQGHNSPLHFGNGTRLTVT.

The chain employs TRBV6-5 and TRBJ2-5; TRBD2 matches at 9 bases. The CDR3 spans 13 residues. With V trimmed by 8 bases and J by 5 bases, 6 bases remained unmatched. CDR1 and CDR2 from the germline V gene are MNHEY and SVGAGI. The DNA for the CDR3 is TGTGCCAGCCTGGGACTAGCCGGGGAGACCCAGTACTTC. Translated: CASLGLAGETQYF.

This clonotype has more than one count but fewer than ten. V and J are TRBV5-1 and TRBJ2-5, with TRBD2 matching 14 bases. The CDR3 spans 16 residues. Unmatched junction bases numbered 5, after V lost 4 bases and J lost 3 bases. Germline V gene lookup returns CDR1 SGHRS and CDR2 YFSETQ. CDR3 amino acids: CASSVGTSGGEETQYF. The CDR3 nucleotides read TGCGCCAGCAGCGTGGGGACTAGCGGGGGCGAAGAGACCCAGTACTTC. The full variable domain, with the rest looked up from reference TRBV5-1 and TRBJ2-5, is KAGVTQTPRYLIKTRGQQVTLSCSPISGHRSVSWYQQTPGQGLQFLFEYFSETQRNKGNFPGRFSGRQFSNSRSEMNVSTLELGDSALYLCASSVGTSGGEETQYFGPGTRLLVL.